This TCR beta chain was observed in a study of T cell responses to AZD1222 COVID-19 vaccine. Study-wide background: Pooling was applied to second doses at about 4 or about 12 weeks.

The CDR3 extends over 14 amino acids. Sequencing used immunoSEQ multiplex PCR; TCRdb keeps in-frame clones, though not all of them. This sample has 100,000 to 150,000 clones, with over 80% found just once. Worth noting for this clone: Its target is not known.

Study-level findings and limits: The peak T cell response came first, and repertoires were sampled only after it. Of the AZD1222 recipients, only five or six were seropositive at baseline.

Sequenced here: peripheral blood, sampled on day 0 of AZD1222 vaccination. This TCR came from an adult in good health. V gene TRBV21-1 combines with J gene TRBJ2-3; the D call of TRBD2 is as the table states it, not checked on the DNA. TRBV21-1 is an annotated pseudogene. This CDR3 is CASSKPSPTDTQYF. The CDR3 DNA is TGTGCCAGCAGCAAACCCTCTCCCACAGATACGCAGTATTTT.